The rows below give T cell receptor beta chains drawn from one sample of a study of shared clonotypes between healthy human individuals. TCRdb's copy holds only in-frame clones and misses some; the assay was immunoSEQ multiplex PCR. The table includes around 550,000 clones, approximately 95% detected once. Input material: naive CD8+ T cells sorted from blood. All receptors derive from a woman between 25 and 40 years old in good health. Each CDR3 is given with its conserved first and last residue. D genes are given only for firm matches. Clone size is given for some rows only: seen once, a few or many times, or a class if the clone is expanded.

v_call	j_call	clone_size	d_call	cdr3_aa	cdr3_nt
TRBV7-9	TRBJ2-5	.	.	CASSTETQYF	TGTGCCAGCAGCACAGAGACCCAGTACTTC
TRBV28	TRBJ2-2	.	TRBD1	CASSPDRGNTGELFF	TGTGCCAGCAGTCCTGACAGGGGCAACACCGGGGAGCTGTTTTTT
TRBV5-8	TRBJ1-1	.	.	CASSLGPGLRPEAFF	TGTGCCAGCAGCTTGGGGCCGGGGTTGCGCCCTGAAGCTTTCTTT
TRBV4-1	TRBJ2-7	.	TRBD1	CASSPGQFSYEQYF	TGCGCCAGCAGCCCGGGACAGTTCTCCTACGAGCAGTACTTC
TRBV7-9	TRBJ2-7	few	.	CASSQDSYEQYF	TGTGCCAGCAGCCAGGACAGCTACGAGCAGTACTTC
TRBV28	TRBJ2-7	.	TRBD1	CASQGGQGGYEQYF	TGTGCCAGCCAAGGTGGACAGGGGGGTTACGAGCAGTACTTC
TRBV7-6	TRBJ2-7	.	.	CASSFTDYEQYF	TGTGCCAGCAGCTTTACAGACTACGAGCAGTACTTC
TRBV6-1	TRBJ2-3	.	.	CASSAPARSTDTQYF	TGTGCCAGCAGTGCCCCAGCCAGGAGCACAGATACGCAGTATTTT
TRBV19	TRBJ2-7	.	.	CASSIDPGYEQYF	TGTGCCAGTAGTATAGACCCCGGCTACGAGCAGTACTTC
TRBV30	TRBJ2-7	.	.	CAWRKELEQYF	TGTGCCTGGAGGAAGGAGTTAGAGCAGTACTTC
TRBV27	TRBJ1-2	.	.	CASSPRPSEKFYGYTF	TGTGCCAGCAGCCCCCGGCCCTCGGAAAAATTCTATGGCTACACCTTC
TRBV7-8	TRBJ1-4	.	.	CASSVLPGTDNEKLFF	TGTGCCAGCAGCGTTTTACCCGGGACCGATAATGAAAAACTGTTTTTT
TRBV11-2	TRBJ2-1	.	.	CASSLDLSGFRNEQFF	TGTGCCAGCAGCTTAGATCTGAGCGGGTTCCGCAATGAGCAGTTCTTC
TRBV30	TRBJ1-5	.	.	CAWGDLHNQPQHF	TGTGCCTGGGGGGACCTGCACAATCAGCCCCAGCATTTT
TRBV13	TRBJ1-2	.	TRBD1	CASSPGQGYGYTF	TGTGCCAGCAGTCCGGGACAGGGCTATGGCTACACCTTC
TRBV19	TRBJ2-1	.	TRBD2	CASSIAGGPLNEQFF	TGTGCCAGTAGTATAGCGGGAGGGCCCCTCAATGAGCAGTTCTTC
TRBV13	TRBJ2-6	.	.	CASSFPSSGANVLTF	TGTGCCAGCAGCTTCCCGTCCTCTGGGGCCAACGTCCTGACTTTC
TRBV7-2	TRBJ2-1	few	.	CASSLAGVYNEQFF	TGTGCCAGCAGCTTAGCGGGAGTCTACAATGAGCAGTTCTTC
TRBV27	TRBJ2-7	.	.	CASSLGTPRSYEQYF	TGTGCCAGCAGTTTAGGGACTCCCCGCTCCTACGAGCAGTACTTC
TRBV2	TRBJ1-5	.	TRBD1	CASSEAGSTGANQPQHF	TGTGCCAGCAGTGAAGCGGGGTCGACAGGGGCCAATCAGCCCCAGCATTTT
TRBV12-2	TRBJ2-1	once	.	CASRLVEARYNEQFF	TGTGCAAGTCGCTTAGTGGAGGCGCGCTACAATGAGCAGTTCTTC
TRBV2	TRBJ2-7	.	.	CASMGAGHIMTYEQYF	TGTGCCAGCATGGGGGCGGGCCACATAATGACCTACGAGCAGTACTTC
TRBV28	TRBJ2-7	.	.	CASSLLQGFSPAIREQYF	TGTGCCAGCAGTTTATTGCAGGGCTTTTCCCCCGCTATACGCGAGCAGTACTTC
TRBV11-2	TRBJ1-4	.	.	CASSQTGSTNEKLFF	TGTGCCAGCAGCCAAACAGGGTCAACTAATGAAAAACTGTTTTTT
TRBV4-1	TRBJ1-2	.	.	CASSQERGDAADGYTF	TGCGCCAGCAGCCAAGAGCGGGGGGATGCTGCGGATGGCTACACCTTC
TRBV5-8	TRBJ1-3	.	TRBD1	CASSQIQGANGNTIYF	TGTGCCAGCAGCCAGATACAGGGGGCGAATGGAAACACCATATATTTT
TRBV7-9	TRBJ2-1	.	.	CASSFTGTRDGNEQFF	TGTGCCAGCAGCTTTACCGGGACCAGGGACGGCAATGAGCAGTTCTTC
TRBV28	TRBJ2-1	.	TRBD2	CASSTFLAGGDEQFF	TGTGCCAGCAGTACCTTTCTAGCGGGAGGGGATGAGCAGTTCTTC
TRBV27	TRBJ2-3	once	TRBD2	CASSLLLAGGPSDTQYF	TGTGCCAGCAGTTTACTGCTAGCGGGAGGGCCTTCAGATACGCAGTATTTT
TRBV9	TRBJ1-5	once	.	CASSVEGRTNQPQHF	TGTGCCAGCAGCGTAGAAGGGCGGACGAATCAGCCCCAGCATTTT
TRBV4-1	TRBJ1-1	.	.	CASSQSGMNTEAFF	TGCGCCAGCAGCCAGTCCGGAATGAACACTGAAGCTTTCTTT
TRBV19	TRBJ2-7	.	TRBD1	CATGTGVREQYF	TGTGCCACAGGGACAGGGGTTCGCGAGCAGTACTTC
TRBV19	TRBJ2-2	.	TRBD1	CATQARDRGPGELFF	TGTGCCACACAAGCCCGGGACAGGGGTCCCGGGGAGCTGTTTTTT
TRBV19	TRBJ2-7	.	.	CASSPAGGYEQYF	TGTGCCAGTAGTCCGGCAGGAGGTTACGAGCAGTACTTC
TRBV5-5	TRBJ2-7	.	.	CASSPWRDSPYEQYF	TGTGCCAGCAGCCCGTGGAGGGACAGCCCTTACGAGCAGTACTTC
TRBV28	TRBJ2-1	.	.	CASVPGHRSYNEQFF	TGTGCCAGCGTACCGGGACACCGATCTTACAATGAGCAGTTCTTC
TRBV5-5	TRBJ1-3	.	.	CASSLSRHGNTIYF	TGTGCCAGCAGCTTATCACGGCATGGAAACACCATATATTTT
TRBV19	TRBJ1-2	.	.	CASRPRGLYGYTF	TGTGCCAGTAGGCCTAGGGGACTCTATGGCTACACCTTC
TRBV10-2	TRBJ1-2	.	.	CASGGQGNYGYTF	TGCGCCAGCGGGGGTCAGGGAAACTATGGCTACACCTTC
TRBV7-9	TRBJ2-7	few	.	CASSENYEQYF	TGTGCCAGTAGCGAGAACTACGAGCAGTACTTC
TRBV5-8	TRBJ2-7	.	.	CASSLPWTEFLQQYF	TGTGCCAGCAGCTTGCCCTGGACAGAATTCCTCCAGCAGTACTTC
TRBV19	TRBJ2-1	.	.	CATQAGEQFF	TGTGCCACCCAGGCAGGTGAGCAGTTCTTC
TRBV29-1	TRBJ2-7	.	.	CSVVGGQLSYEQYF	TGCAGCGTTGTGGGGGGGCAACTCTCCTACGAGCAGTACTTC
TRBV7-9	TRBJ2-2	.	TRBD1	CASSPGQGAMAGELFF	TGTGCCAGCAGCCCAGGACAGGGTGCTATGGCCGGGGAGCTGTTTTTT
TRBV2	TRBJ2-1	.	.	CASTAGSSYNEQFF	TGTGCCAGCACCGCCGGGAGCTCCTACAATGAGCAGTTCTTC
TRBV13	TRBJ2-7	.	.	CASTVGGGTPSYEQYF	TGTGCCAGCACCGTAGGTGGAGGTACCCCCTCCTACGAGCAGTACTTC
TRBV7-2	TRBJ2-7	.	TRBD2	CASSPTSGGAYEQYF	TGTGCCAGCAGCCCAACGAGCGGGGGGGCCTACGAGCAGTACTTC
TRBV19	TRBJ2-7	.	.	CASSATEYEQYF	TGTGCCAGTAGTGCTACAGAGTACGAGCAGTACTTC
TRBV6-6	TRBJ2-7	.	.	CASSYSTGEEYEQYF	TGTGCCAGCAGTTACTCGACGGGGGAGGAGTACGAGCAGTACTTC
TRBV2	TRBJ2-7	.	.	CASSPHNSYEQYF	TGTGCCAGCAGTCCACACAACTCCTACGAGCAGTACTTC